This section outlines one T cell receptor (beta chain) sequence together with its context. CDR1 is SGHVS, CDR2 FQNEAQ, per germline. V was cut by 3 bases and J by 6 bases, with 9 bases left in between. The CDR3 consists of 13 residues. These data are taken from a study of cytomegalovirus exposure and HLA in healthy donors. PCR primers comprised 60 Vbeta and 13 Jbeta primers. The repertoire was sequenced with immunoSEQ multiplex PCR; TCRdb's copy has only in-frame clones and lacks some. This table has tens of thousands of clones, over 65% appearing once. The chain employs TRBV7-8 and TRBJ2-1; D ambiguous. The sequencing sample was made of PBMCs. The clonotype was recovered from a man in his forties or fifties in good health and CMV-seronegative. As DNA, the CDR3 is TGTGCCAGCAGCTTCGCGTTGAGCAATGAGCAGTTCTTC. As protein: CASSFALSNEQFF.